This is a list of T cell receptor beta chains from one sample in a study of T cell responses to AZD1222 COVID-19 vaccine. Assay used: immunoSEQ multiplex PCR; TCRdb lists only in-frame clones, some missing. The profile shows roughly 120,000 clones, approximately 90% of them singletons. The material was peripheral blood, obtained on day 0 of AZD1222 vaccination. The origin of the receptors is an adult in good health. Each CDR3 is given without its conserved first and last residue.

v_call cdr3_length cdr3_aa
TRBV15 14 ATSPGTGLAEETQY
TRBV6-1 12 ASSEGGGTDTQY
TRBV11-3 13 ASSLGLAGNGELF
TRBV5-1 11 ASGTDGSYEQY
TRBV6-6 12 ASSYVAGQETQY
TRBV10-3 13 AMAQGSGVTDTQY
TRBV7-2 11 ASSQFTRGEQF
TRBV19 12 ASSIQGANTEAF
TRBV19 11 AIARGGGYGYT
TRBV5-4 14 ASSLVSGGARDTQY
TRBV2 13 ASRRDPATNEKLF
TRBV6-2/TRBV6-3 13 ASSDPTGLGNKQY
TRBV6-5 10 ASSPSYNEQF
TRBV6-5 11 ASSYSQWETQY
TRBV18 12 ASSQGPGTDTQY
TRBV28 15 ASSYRPGGSGANVLT
TRBV27 13 ASRSGQGIWYEQY
TRBV30 13 AWTGGTGATYGYT
TRBV5-4 12 ASSPPGGSGEQY
TRBV19 10 ASSPGNLEQF
TRBV24-1 14 ATSPTSGLTYNEQF
TRBV6-5 12 ASSYKDRSYGYT
TRBV7-9 13 ASSFERSGFVEAF
TRBV18 12 ASSPPASRQPQH
TRBV27 14 ASSPQVANSRETQY